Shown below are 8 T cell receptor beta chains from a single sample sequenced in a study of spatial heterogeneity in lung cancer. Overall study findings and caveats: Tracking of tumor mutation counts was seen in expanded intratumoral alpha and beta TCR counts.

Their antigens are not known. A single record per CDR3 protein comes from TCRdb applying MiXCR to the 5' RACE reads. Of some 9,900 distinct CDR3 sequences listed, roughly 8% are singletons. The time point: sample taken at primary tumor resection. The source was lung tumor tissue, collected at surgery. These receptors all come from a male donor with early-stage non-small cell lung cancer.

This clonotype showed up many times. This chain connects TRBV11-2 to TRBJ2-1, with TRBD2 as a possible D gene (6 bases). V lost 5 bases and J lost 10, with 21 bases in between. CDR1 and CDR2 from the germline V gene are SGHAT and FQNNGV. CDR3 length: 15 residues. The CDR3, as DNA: TGTGCCAGCAGCCCCCGTGATCGGCCTCGGGGGGAGCAGTTCTTC. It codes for CASSPRDRPRGEQFF.

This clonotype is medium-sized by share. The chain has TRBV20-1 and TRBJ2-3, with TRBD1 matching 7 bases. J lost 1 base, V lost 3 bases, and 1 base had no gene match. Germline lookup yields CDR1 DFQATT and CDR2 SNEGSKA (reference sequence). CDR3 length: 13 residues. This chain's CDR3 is CSASGTGTDTQYF. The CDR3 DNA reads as TGCAGTGCTAGCGGGACAGGCACAGATACGCAGTATTTT.

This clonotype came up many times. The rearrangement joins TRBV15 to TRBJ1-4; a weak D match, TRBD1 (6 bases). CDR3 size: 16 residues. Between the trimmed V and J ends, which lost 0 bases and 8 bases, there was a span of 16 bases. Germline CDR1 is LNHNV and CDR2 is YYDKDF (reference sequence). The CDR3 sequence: CATSRDPGAAFEKLFF. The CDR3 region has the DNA TGTGCCACCAGCAGAGACCCGGGGGCGGCCTTCGAAAAACTGTTTTTT.

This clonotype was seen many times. This chain's CDR3 is CSADRGSGANVLTF. Here the CDR3 DNA reads TGCAGTGCTGACAGGGGCTCTGGGGCCAACGTCCTGACTTTC. The chain links TRBV20-1 to TRBJ2-6; 8 bases are a match to TRBD1. J lost 0 bases, V lost 5 bases, and 0 bases had no gene match. CDR1 is DFQATT and CDR2 is SNEGSKA in the germline V gene (reference sequence). CDR3 size: 14 residues.

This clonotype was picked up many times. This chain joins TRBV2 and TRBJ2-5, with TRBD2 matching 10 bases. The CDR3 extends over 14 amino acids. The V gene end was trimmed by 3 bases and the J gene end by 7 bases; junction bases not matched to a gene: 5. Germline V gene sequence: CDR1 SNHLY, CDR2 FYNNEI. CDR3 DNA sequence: TGTGCCAGCAGTGATACTAGCGGGATTGGGACCCAGTACTTC. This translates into CASSDTSGIGTQYF.

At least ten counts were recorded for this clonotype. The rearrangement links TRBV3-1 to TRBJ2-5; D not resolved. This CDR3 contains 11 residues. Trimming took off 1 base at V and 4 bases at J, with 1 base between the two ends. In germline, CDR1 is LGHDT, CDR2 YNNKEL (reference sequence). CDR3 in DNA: TGTGCCAGCAGCCAAGCAGAGACCCAGTACTTC. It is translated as CASSQAETQYF.

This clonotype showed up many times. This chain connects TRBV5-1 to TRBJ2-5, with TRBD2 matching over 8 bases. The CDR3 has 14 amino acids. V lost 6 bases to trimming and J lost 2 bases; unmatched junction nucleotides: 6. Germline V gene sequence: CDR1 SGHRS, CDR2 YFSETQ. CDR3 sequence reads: CASNVRGGQETQYF. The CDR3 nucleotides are TGCGCCAGCAACGTACGGGGGGGTCAAGAGACCCAGTACTTC.

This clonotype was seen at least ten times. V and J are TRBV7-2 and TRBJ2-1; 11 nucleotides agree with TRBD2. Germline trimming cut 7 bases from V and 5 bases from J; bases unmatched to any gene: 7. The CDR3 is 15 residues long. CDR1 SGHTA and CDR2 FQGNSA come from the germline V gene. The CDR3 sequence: CASTRLAGIDNEQFF. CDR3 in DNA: TGTGCCAGCACCAGACTAGCGGGGATTGACAATGAGCAGTTCTTC.